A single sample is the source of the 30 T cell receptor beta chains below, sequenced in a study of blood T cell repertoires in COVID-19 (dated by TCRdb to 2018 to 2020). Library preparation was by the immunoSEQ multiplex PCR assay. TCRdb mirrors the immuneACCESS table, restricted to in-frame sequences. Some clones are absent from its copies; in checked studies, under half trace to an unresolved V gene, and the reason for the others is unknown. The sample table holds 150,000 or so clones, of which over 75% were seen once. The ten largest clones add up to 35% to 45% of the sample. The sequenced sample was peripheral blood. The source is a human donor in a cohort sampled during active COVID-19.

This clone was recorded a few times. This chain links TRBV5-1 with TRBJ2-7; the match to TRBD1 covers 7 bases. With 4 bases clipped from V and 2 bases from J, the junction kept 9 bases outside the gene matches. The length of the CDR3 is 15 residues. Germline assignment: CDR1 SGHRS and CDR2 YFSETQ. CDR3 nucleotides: TGCGCCAGCAGCCAGAGACAGGGCTCTACCTACGAGCAGTACTTC. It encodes CASSQRQGSTYEQYF.

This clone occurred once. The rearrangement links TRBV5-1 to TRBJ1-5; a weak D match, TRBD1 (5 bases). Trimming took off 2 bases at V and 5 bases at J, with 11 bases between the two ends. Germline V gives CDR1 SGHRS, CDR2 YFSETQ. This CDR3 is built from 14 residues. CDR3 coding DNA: TGCGCCAGCAGCTTCGGGGGGAAGGATCAGCCCCAGCATTTT. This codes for CASSFGGKDQPQHF.

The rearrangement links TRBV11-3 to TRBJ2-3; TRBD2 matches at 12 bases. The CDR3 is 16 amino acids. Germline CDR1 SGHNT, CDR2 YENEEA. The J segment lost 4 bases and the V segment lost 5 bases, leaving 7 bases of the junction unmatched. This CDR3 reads CASSPGLAGSPDTQYF. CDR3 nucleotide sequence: TGTGCCAGCAGCCCCGGACTAGCGGGATCCCCAGATACGCAGTATTTT.

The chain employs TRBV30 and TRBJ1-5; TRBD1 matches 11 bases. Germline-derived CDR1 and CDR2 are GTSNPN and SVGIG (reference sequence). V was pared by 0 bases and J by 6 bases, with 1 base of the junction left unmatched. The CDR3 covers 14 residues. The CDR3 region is CAWSVDRGLQPQHF. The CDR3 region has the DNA TGTGCCTGGAGTGTGGACAGGGGGCTTCAGCCCCAGCATTTT.

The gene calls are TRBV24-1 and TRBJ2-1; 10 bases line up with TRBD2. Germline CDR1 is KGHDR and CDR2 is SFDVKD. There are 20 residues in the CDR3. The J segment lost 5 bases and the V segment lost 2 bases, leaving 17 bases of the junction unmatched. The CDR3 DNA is TGTGCCACCAGTGATTCCGGCGGAGGTAGCGGGAGGATCGGTAACAATGAGCAGTTCTTC. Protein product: CATSDSGGGSGRIGNNEQFF.

The CDR3 here is CASTITGGLQETQYF. CDR3 DNA sequence: TGCGCCAGCACCATAACGGGGGGGCTCCAAGAGACCCAGTACTTC. The chain employs TRBV5-1 and TRBJ2-5, with 8 nucleotides matching TRBD2. V gave up 6 bases and J gave up 1 base; unmatched junction bases: 8. CDR3 length equals 15 residues. The germline gives CDR1 SGHRS, CDR2 YFSETQ.

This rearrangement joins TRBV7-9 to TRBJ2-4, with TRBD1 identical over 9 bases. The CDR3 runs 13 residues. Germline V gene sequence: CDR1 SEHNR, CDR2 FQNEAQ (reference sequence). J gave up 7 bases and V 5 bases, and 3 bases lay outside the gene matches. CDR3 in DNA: TGTGCCAGCAGCATACAGGGGGCGAACATTCAGTACTTC. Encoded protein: CASSIQGANIQYF. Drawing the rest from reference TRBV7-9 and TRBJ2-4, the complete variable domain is DTGVSQNPRHKITKRGQNVTFRCDPISEHNRLYWYRQTLGQGPEFLTYFQNEAQLEKSRLLSDRFSAERPKGSFSTLEIQRTEQGDSAMYLCASSIQGANIQYFGAGTRLSVL.

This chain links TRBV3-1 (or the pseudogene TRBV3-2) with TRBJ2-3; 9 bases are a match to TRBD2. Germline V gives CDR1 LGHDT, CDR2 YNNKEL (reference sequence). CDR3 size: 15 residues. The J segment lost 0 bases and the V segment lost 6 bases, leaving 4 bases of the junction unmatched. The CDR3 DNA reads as TGTGCCAGCAGTCTAGCGGGGCTGAGCACAGATACGCAGTATTTT. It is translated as CASSLAGLSTDTQYF.

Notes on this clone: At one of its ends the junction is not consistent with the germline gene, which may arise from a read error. CDR3 nucleotides: TGTGCCAACAGTTCAACAGGGGGTGGATCCTACGAGCAGTACTTC. This translates into CANSSTGGGSYEQYF. The chain carries TRBV28 and TRBJ2-7; 8 bases agree with TRBD1. The CDR3 runs to 15 residues. CDR1 and CDR2 from the germline V gene are MDHEN and SYDVKM.

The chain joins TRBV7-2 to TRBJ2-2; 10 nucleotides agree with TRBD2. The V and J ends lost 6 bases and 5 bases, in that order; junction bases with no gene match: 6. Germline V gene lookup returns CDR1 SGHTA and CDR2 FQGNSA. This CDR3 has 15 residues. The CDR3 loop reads CASRASGGGTGELFF. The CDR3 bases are TGTGCCAGCAGGGCTAGCGGGGGAGGTACCGGGGAGCTGTTTTTT.

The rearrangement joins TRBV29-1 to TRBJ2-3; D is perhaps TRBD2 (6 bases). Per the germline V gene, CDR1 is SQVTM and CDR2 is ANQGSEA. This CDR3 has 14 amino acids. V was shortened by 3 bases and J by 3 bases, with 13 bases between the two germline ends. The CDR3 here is CSVDGGKRTDTQYF. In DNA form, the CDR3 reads TGCAGCGTTGACGGCGGGAAAAGAACAGATACGCAGTATTTT.

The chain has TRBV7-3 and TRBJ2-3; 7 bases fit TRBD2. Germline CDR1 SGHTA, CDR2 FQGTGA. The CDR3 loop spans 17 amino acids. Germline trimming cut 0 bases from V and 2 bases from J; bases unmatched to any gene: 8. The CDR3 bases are TGTGCCAGCAGCTTAACGACTAGCCTAAGTCCCACAGATACGCAGTATTTT. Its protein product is CASSLTTSLSPTDTQYF. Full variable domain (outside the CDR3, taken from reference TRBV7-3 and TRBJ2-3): GAGVSQTPSNKVTEKGKYVELRCDPISGHTALYWYRQSLGQGPEFLIYFQGTGAADDSGLPNDRFFAVRPEGSVSTLKIQRTERGDSAVYLCASSLTTSLSPTDTQYFGPGTRLTVL.

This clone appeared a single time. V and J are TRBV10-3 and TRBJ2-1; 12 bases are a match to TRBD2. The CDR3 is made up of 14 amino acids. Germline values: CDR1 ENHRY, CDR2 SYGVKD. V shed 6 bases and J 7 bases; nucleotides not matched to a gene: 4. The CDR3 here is CAISTSGRTNEQFF. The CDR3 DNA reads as TGTGCCATCAGCACTAGCGGGAGGACTAATGAGCAGTTCTTC.

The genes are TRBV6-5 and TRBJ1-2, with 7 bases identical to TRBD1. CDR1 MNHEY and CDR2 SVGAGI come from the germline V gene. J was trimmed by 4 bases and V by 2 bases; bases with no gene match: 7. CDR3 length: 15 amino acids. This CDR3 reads CASSYRDSGLYGYTF. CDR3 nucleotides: TGTGCCAGCAGTTACAGGGACAGCGGTCTCTATGGCTACACCTTC.

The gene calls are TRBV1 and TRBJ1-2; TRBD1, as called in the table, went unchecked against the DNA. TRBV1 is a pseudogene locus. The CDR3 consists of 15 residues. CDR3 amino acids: CTSSQVGALNYGYTF. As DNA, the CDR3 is TGCACCAGCAGCCAAGTTGGGGCGTTGAACTATGGCTACACCTTC.

CDR3 in amino acids: CASSLAGTGGEAFF. CDR3 nucleotide sequence: TGTGCCAGCAGCTTAGCGGGGACAGGAGGAGAAGCTTTCTTT. The V gene is TRBV7-2, the J gene TRBJ1-1; 8 nucleotides match TRBD1. Trimming removed 0 bases from V and 8 bases from J; junction bases left unmatched: 5. This CDR3 spans 14 amino acids. Per the germline V gene, CDR1 is SGHTA and CDR2 is FQGNSA.

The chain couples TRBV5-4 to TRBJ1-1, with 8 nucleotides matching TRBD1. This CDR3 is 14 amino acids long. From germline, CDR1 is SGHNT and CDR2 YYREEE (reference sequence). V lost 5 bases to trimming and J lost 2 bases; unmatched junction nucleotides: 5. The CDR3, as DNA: TGTGCCAGCAGTGACGGACAGGGAAACACTGAAGCTTTCTTT. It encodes CASSDGQGNTEAFF.

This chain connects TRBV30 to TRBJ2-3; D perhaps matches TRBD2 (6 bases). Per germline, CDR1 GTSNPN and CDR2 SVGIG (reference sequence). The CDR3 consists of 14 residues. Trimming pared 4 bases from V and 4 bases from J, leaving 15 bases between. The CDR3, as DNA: TGTGCCTGGAAGGAGGGCCTGTCCCCAGATACGCAGTATTTT. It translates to CAWKEGLSPDTQYF.

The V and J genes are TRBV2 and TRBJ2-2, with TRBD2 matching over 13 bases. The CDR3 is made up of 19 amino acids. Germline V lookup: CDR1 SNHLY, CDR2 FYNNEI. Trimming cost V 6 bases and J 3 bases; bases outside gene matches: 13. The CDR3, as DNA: TGTGCCAGCAGCCGAACAGGACTAGCGGGAGCGCTGGACACCGGGGAGCTGTTTTTT. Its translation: CASSRTGLAGALDTGELFF.

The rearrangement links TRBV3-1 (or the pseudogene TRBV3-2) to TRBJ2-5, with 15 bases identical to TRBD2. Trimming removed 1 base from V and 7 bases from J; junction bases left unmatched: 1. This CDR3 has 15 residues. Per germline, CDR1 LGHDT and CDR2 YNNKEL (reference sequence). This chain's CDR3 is CASSQGGLAGGTQYF. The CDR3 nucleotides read TGTGCCAGCAGCCAAGGGGGACTAGCGGGAGGGACCCAGTACTTC.

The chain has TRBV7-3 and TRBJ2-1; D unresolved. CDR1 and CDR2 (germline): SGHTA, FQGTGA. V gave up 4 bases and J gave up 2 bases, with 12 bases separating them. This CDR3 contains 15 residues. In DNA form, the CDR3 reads TGTGCCAGCAGCTACCACCAGGCGCCCTACAATGAGCAGTTCTTC. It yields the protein CASSYHQAPYNEQFF.

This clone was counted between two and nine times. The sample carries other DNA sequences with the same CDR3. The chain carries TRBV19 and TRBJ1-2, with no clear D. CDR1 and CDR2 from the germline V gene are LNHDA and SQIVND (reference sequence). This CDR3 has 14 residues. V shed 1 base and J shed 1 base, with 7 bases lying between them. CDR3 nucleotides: TGTGCCAGTAGTATAGTAGGCGGTAACTATGGCTACACCTTC. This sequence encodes CASSIVGGNYGYTF.

The CDR3 nucleotides are TGCAGCGTTGAATACGGTAGCAATGAGCAGTTCTTC. Translated, it gives CSVEYGSNEQFF. The chain joins TRBV29-1 to TRBJ2-1; no firm D call. The CDR3 totals 12 residues. CDR1 SQVTM and CDR2 ANQGSEA come from the germline V gene. With 2 bases removed from V and 6 bases from J, the gap between germline ends came to 8 bases.

For the CDR3, the DNA is TGCGCCAGCAGCTTGAACGCGGGAGCCTACGAGCAGTACGTC. Its protein product is CASSLNAGAYEQYV. The chain is built from TRBV5-1 and TRBJ2-7; 7 nucleotides match TRBD2. The CDR3 extends over 14 amino acids. V gave up 1 base and J gave up 2 bases; unmatched junction bases: 3. Germline assignment: CDR1 SGHRS and CDR2 YFSETQ.

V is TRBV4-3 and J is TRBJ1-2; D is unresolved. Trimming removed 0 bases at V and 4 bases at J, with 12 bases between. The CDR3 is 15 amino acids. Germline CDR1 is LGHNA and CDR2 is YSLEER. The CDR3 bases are TGCGCCAGCAGCCAAGATCGGGTAGCCCTCTATGGCTACACCTTC. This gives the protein CASSQDRVALYGYTF.

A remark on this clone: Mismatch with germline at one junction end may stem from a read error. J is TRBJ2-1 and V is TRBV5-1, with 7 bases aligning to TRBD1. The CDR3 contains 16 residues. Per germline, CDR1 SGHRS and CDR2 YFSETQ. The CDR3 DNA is TGCGCCAGCGGCCCCCGAACAGGGGCATCCTCCAATGAGCAGTTCTTC. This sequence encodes CASGPRTGASSNEQFF.

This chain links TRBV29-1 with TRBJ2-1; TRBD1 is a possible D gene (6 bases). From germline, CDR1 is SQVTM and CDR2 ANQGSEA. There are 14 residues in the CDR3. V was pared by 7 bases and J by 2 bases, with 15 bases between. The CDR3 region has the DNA TGCAGCGGAGGGCTCAGGGGCCCCTACAATGAGCAGTTCTTC. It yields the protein CSGGLRGPYNEQFF.

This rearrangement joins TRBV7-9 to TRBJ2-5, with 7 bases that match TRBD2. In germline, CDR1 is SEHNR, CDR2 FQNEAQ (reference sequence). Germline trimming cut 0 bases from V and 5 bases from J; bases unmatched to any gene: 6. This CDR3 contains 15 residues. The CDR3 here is CASSLAGEGRETQYF. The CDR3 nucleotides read TGTGCCAGCAGCTTAGCGGGGGAGGGTCGGGAGACCCAGTACTTC.

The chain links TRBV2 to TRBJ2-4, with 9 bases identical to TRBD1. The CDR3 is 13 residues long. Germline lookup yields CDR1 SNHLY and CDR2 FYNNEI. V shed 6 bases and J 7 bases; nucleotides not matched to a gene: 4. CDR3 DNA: TGTGCCAGCAGCGCCGGGACAGGGAACATTCAGTACTTC. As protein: CASSAGTGNIQYF. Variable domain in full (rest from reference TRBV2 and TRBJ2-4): EPEVTQTPSHQVTQMGQEVILRCVPISNHLYFYWYRQILGQKVEFLVSFYNNEISEKSEIFDDQFSVERPDGSNFTLKIRSTKLEDSAMYFCASSAGTGNIQYFGAGTRLSVL.

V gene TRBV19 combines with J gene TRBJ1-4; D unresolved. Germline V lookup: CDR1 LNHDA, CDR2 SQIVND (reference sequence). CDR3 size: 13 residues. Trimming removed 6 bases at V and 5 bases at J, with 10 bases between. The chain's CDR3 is CASRREGNEKLFF. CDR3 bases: TGTGCCAGTAGAAGGGAGGGAAATGAAAAACTGTTTTTT.